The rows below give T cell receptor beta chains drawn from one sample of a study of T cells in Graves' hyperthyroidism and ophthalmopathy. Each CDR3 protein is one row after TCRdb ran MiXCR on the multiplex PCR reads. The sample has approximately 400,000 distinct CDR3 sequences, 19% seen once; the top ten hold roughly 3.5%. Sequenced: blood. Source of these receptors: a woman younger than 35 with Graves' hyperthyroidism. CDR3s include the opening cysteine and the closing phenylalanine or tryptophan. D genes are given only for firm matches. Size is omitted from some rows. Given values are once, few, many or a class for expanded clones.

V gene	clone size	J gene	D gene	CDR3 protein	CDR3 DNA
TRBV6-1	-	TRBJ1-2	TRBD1	CASNNDRDFSYGYTF	TGTGCCAGCAATAACGACAGGGACTTTAGCTATGGCTACACCTTC
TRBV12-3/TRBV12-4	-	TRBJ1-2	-	CASSLGRSGYTF	TGTGCCAGCAGTTTAGGGAGGAGTGGCTACACCTTC
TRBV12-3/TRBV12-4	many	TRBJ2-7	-	CASSFFGSTYEQYF	TGTGCCAGCAGTTTTTTCGGAAGTACCTACGAGCAGTACTTC
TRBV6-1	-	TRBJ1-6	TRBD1	CASSRPGQAPNSPLHF	TGTGCCAGCAGCCGCCCGGGACAGGCACCAAATTCACCCCTCCACTTT
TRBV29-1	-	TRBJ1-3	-	CSGATGNTIYF	TGCAGCGGGGCTACTGGAAACACCATATATTTT
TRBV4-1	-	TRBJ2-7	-	CASSHGPWTPPGEQYF	TGCGCCAGCAGCCATGGACCTTGGACCCCCCCCGGCGAGCAGTACTTC
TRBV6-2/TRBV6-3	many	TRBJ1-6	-	CASTTRDIYNSPLHF	TGTGCCAGCACGACCCGGGACATCTATAATTCACCCCTCCACTTT
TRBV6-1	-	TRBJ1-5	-	CASSIRAPWEPQHF	TGTGCCAGCAGTATTCGGGCCCCGTGGGAGCCCCAGCATTTT
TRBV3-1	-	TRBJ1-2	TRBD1	CASSRAGQVYGYTF	TGTGCCAGCAGCCGAGCGGGACAGGTCTATGGCTACACCTTC
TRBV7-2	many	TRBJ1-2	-	CASSLWGAGGYTF	TGTGCCAGCAGCTTATGGGGGGCCGGTGGCTACACCTTC
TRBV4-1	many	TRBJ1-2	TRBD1	CASSSSPDRGYGYTF	TGCGCCAGCAGCTCAAGTCCGGACAGGGGGTATGGCTACACCTTC
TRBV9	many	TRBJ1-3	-	CASSAGPRSGNTIYF	TGTGCCAGCAGCGCTGGACCGCGCTCTGGAAACACCATATATTTT
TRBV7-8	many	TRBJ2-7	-	CASSMSSTEQYF	TGTGCCAGCAGCATGTCGTCCACCGAGCAGTACTTC
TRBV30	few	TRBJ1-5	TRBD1	CAWSTGTGPLPLHF	TGTGCCTGGAGTACCGGGACAGGCCCTCTTCCTCTGCATTTT
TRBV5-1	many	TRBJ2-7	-	CASSLVAKPYEQYF	TGCGCCAGCAGCTTGGTGGCCAAACCCTACGAGCAGTACTTC
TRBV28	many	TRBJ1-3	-	CASKEGMAGNTIYF	TGTGCCAGCAAGGAGGGGATGGCTGGAAACACCATATATTTT
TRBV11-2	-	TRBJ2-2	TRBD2	CASKTSGDTGELFF	TGTGCCAGCAAAACTAGCGGGGACACCGGGGAGCTGTTTTTT
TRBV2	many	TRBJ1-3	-	CASPQSSGNTIYF	TGTGCCAGCCCACAGAGCTCTGGAAACACCATATATTTT
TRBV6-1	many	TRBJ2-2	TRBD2	CASSTPSGIPTGELFF	TGTGCCAGCAGCACACCTAGCGGGATTCCCACCGGGGAGCTGTTTTTT
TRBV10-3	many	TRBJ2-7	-	CAISESLVGYEQYF	TGTGCCATCAGTGAGTCATTAGTTGGTTACGAGCAGTACTTC
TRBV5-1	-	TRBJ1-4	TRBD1	CASKGGRGNEKLFF	TGCGCCAGCAAAGGGGGCCGGGGTAATGAAAAACTGTTTTTT
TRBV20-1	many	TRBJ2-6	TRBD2	CSARVAGGHSGANVLTF	TGCAGTGCTAGGGTAGCGGGGGGCCACTCTGGGGCCAACGTCCTGACTTTC
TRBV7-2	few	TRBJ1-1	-	CASSRSGRNTEAFF	TGTGCCAGCAGCCGATCGGGAAGGAACACTGAAGCTTTCTTT
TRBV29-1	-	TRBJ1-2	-	CSVVELMGLGYTF	TGCAGCGTGGTGGAACTGATGGGATTGGGCTACACCTTC
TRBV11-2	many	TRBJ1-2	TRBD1	CASSLGRDRGVRGYTF	TGTGCCAGCAGCTTAGGAAGGGACAGGGGAGTCCGAGGCTACACCTTC
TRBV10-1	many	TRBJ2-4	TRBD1	CASSDRQGVGAIQYF	TGCGCCAGCAGTGACCGACAGGGCGTTGGTGCCATTCAGTACTTC
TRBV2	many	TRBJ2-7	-	CASRENEQYF	TGTGCCAGCAGAGAGAACGAGCAGTACTTC
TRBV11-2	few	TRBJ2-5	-	CASSLDLGETQYF	TGTGCCAGCAGCTTAGATCTCGGGGAGACCCAGTACTTC
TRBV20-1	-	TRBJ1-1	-	CSARGHEAFF	TGCAGTGCTAGAGGACATGAAGCTTTCTTT
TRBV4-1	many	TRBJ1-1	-	CASSQGSGNTEAFF	TGCGCCAGCAGCCAAGGGTCGGGAAACACTGAAGCTTTCTTT
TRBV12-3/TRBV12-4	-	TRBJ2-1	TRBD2	CASDTPTSGGSSYNEQFF	TGTGCCAGCGACACCCCGACTAGCGGGGGCAGCTCCTACAATGAGCAGTTCTTC
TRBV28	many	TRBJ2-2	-	CASSRPGAGELFF	TGTGCCAGCAGCCGACCAGGGGCCGGGGAGCTGTTTTTT
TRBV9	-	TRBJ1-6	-	CASAEDPSSYNSPLHF	TGTGCCAGCGCCGAGGATCCGAGCTCCTATAATTCACCCCTCCACTTT
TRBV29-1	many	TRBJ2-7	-	CSVRGGTSYEQYF	TGCAGCGTTCGCGGAGGGACTTCCTACGAGCAGTACTTC
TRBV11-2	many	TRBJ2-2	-	CASSPDRISTGELFF	TGTGCCAGCAGCCCAGACAGAATCTCCACCGGGGAGCTGTTTTTT
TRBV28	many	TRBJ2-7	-	CASSSPPDREGEQYF	TGTGCCAGCAGCTCCCCCCCGGACAGGGAGGGCGAGCAGTACTTC
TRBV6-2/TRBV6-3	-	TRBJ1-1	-	CASSYLGALKLGATEAFF	TGTGCCAGCAGTTACTTGGGCGCCCTCAAATTGGGGGCCACTGAAGCTTTCTTT
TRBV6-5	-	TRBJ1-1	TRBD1	CASSYSSAGGAWGEAFF	TGTGCCAGCAGTTACTCAAGCGCAGGGGGCGCATGGGGTGAAGCTTTCTTT
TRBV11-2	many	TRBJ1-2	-	CASSLQGSANGYTF	TGTGCCAGCAGCTTACAGGGCAGTGCCAATGGCTACACCTTC
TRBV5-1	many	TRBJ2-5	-	CASSLEGNWETQYF	TGCGCCAGCAGCTTGGAGGGCAATTGGGAGACCCAGTACTTC
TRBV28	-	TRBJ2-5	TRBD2	CASSPLATNRFQETQYF	TGTGCCAGCAGCCCACTAGCGACAAACCGTTTCCAAGAGACCCAGTACTTC
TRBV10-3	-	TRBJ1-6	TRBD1	CAISESGQGDSPLHF	TGTGCCATCAGTGAGTCCGGACAGGGGGATTCACCCCTCCACTTT
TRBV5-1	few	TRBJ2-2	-	CASSLRTIKITGELFF	TGCGCCAGCAGCTTAAGGACTATAAAAATCACCGGGGAGCTGTTTTTT